These 29 T cell receptor beta chains were all obtained from the same sample, sequenced in a study of immune heterogeneity within non-small cell lung tumors. A first 10-cycle multiplex round used 32 V-gene and 13 J-gene primers on TCR beta CDR3. In TCRdb, the multiplex PCR reads were re-called with MiXCR into one record per CDR3 protein. The sample contains tens of thousands of distinct CDR3 sequences, under 35% of which appear only once. Genomic DNA from bulk tumor acted as the template, and roughly 0.55 ug was loaded per sample. Biopsies that were spaced far apart were taken, several per primary tumor, during surgery. The cohort was untreated, with newly diagnosed non-small cell lung cancer undergoing curative surgery. The sample consisted of lung tumor tissue. The receptors originated from a middle-aged man with non-small cell lung cancer.

Note on this clonotype: This could be a read error, since a much larger clone is one nucleotide away. V is TRBV24-1 and J is TRBJ2-1; no clear D gene. Germline V lookup: CDR1 KGHDR, CDR2 SFDVKD. This CDR3 spans 15 amino acids. CDR3 in DNA: TGTGCCACCAGTGATCCCCGGAGAGGTAACAATGAGGAGTTCTTC. Its translation: CATSDPRRGNNEEFF.

V and J are TRBV10-3 and TRBJ2-7; D not resolved. CDR3 length equals 11 residues. CDR1 ENHRY and CDR2 SYGVKD come from the germline V gene. Trimming took 6 bases from V and 5 from J, leaving 8 bases between them. CDR3 sequence reads: CAISFQNEQYF. Written as DNA, the CDR3 is TGTGCCATCAGCTTTCAAAACGAGCAGTACTTC.

There are many counts of this clonotype. The rearrangement joins TRBV6-5 to TRBJ1-6; D perhaps matches TRBD1 (5 bases). CDR3 length equals 15 residues. CDR1 and CDR2 (germline): MNHEY, SVGAGI. V gave up 2 bases and J gave up 7 bases, with 12 bases separating them. Written as DNA, the CDR3 is TGTGCCAGCAGTTACCGGGCAGGGAACAATTCACCCCTCCACTTT. This codes for CASSYRAGNNSPLHF.

The rearrangement uses TRBV4-3 and TRBJ2-4, with D possibly TRBD1 on 5 matching bases. Deletions cut 0 bases from V and 4 bases from J, with 10 bases between. The CDR3 is 15 amino acids. Germline V gene lookup returns CDR1 LGHNA and CDR2 YSLEER. CDR3 DNA: TGCGCCAGCAGCCAAGATCCCCGACAGAAAAACATTCAGTACTTC. Protein sequence: CASSQDPRQKNIQYF.

The chain uses TRBV5-4 and TRBJ1-2, with TRBD1 matching 7 bases. CDR1 is SGHNT, CDR2 YYREEE, per germline (reference sequence). V shed 3 bases and J 5 bases; nucleotides not matched to a gene: 7. The CDR3 loop spans 14 amino acids. DNA of the CDR3: TGTGCCAGCAGCTCCGGACAGGCAACATATGGCTACACCTTC. It codes for CASSSGQATYGYTF.

This clonotype was counted ten times or more. The rearrangement joins TRBV7-9 to TRBJ2-7; weak D call: TRBD2 (6 bases). V lost 5 bases, J lost 3 bases, and 17 bases lay in between. Germline V CDR1 and CDR2: SEHNR, FQNEAQ (reference sequence). The CDR3 has 15 amino acids. The CDR3 sequence is CASSPTGGGDYEQYF. CDR3 DNA sequence: TGTGCCAGCAGCCCGACCGGGGGTGGGGACTACGAGCAGTACTTC. The entire variable domain, with the rest obtained from reference TRBV7-9 and TRBJ2-7, is as follows: DTGVSQNPRHKITKRGQNVTFRCDPISEHNRLYWYRQTLGQGPEFLTYFQNEAQLEKSRLLSDRFSAERPKGSFSTLEIQRTEQGDSAMYLCASSPTGGGDYEQYFGPGTRLTVT.

There are many counts of this clonotype. The chain links TRBV20-1 to TRBJ1-2; D is possibly TRBD1 (5 bases). This CDR3 has 12 amino acids. Germline V gene sequence: CDR1 DFQATT, CDR2 SNEGSKA (reference sequence). Trimming left V 3 bases short and J 9 bases short, with 14 bases between. The CDR3 DNA is TGCAGTGCTAGTGGACCAACGGGGCGCTACACCTTC. Translated: CSASGPTGRYTF.

With regard to this clonotype: Because it lacks the conserved phenylalanine or tryptophan at the end, this CDR3 is likely a read error. The J gene is TRBJ2-1, the V gene TRBV27; D not certain. In germline, CDR1 is MNHEY, CDR2 SMNVEV (reference sequence). The CDR3 contains 11 residues. V lost 6 bases and J 6 bases, leaving 6 bases between the germline ends. The CDR3 DNA follows: TGTGCCAGCAGCTTTAGCAATGAGCAGTTCGTC. This sequence encodes CASSFSNEQFV.

The V gene is TRBV10-3, the J gene TRBJ2-2, with D unresolved. The CDR3 extends over 15 amino acids. V was pared by 4 bases and J by 7 bases, with 16 bases between. CDR1 and CDR2 from the germline V gene are ENHRY and SYGVKD. CDR3 in amino acids: CAISVGSGRDGELFF. The DNA for the CDR3 is TGTGCCATCAGTGTCGGGTCCGGAAGGGACGGGGAGCTGTTTTTT.

V gene TRBV6-2 or TRBV6-3 combines with J gene TRBJ2-3; 8 positions match TRBD2. The V gene's germline CDR1 is MNHEY and CDR2 SVGEGT. After removal of 6 bases from V and 4 bases from J, the junction contained 6 bases not matched to a gene. This CDR3 is 14 amino acids long. CDR3 amino acids: CASSRPGLADTQYF. The DNA of the CDR3 is TGTGCCAGCAGCCGACCGGGACTAGCAGATACGCAGTATTTT.

This sequence joins TRBV3-1 and TRBJ2-2; 8 nucleotides align to TRBD1. The trim removed 4 bases at V and 2 bases at J, leaving 3 bases unmatched. The CDR3 totals 15 residues. Per the germline V gene, CDR1 is LGHDT and CDR2 is YNNKEL (reference sequence). CDR3 in amino acids: CASSRTGLNTGELFF. The CDR3 nucleotides read TGTGCCAGCAGCCGGACAGGGCTAAACACCGGGGAGCTGTTTTTT.

The rearrangement links TRBV13 to TRBJ2-1, with TRBD1 as a possible D gene (5 bases). The V gene's germline CDR1 is PRHDT and CDR2 FYEKMQ (reference sequence). Trimming pared 3 bases from V and 7 bases from J, leaving 10 bases between. This CDR3 is 13 amino acids long. The CDR3 DNA is TGTGCCAGCAGCTTGGACACGCGGAATGAGCAGTTCTTC. This sequence encodes CASSLDTRNEQFF.

This clonotype was counted at least ten times. The chain uses TRBV15 and TRBJ1-3; unclear D gene. V shed 4 bases and J shed 4 bases, with 8 bases lying between them. This CDR3 is 13 amino acids long. Per germline, CDR1 LNHNV and CDR2 YYDKDF (reference sequence). Here the CDR3 reads CATSNLGGNTIYF. DNA for the CDR3: TGTGCCACCAGCAACCTTGGGGGAAACACCATATATTTT. Supplemented by reference TRBV15 and TRBJ1-3, the full variable domain reads DAMVIQNPRYQVTQFGKPVTLSCSQTLNHNVMYWYQQKSSQAPKLLFHYYDKDFNNEADTPDNFQSRRPNTSFCFLDIRSPGLGDTAMYLCATSNLGGNTIYFGEGSWLTVV.

The chain joins TRBV18 to TRBJ2-1; 12 positions agree with TRBD2. This CDR3 spans 17 amino acids. The V and J ends lost 1 base and 0 bases, in that order; junction bases with no gene match: 1. Germline V CDR1 and CDR2: KGHSH, LQKENI. This CDR3 reads CASSPQTSGSSYNEQFF. The CDR3 DNA reads as TGTGCCAGCTCACCACAGACTAGCGGGAGCTCCTACAATGAGCAGTTCTTC.

This clonotype has a count of ten or more. The chain combines TRBV5-1 with TRBJ2-3, with D perhaps matching TRBD1 (6 bases). Trimming shortened V by 0 bases and J by 5 bases, and 10 bases separated the two germline ends. The CDR3 consists of 14 residues. From germline, CDR1 is SGHRS and CDR2 YFSETQ. The chain's CDR3 is CASSLDRVIDTQYF. The CDR3 DNA sequence: TGCGCCAGCAGCTTGGACAGGGTCATAGATACGCAGTATTTT.

This clonotype is labeled medium-sized. The chain has TRBV18 and TRBJ2-7; TRBD1 agrees at 7 bases. The CDR3 is 14 residues long. Germline V gene sequence: CDR1 KGHSH, CDR2 LQKENI. After removal of 2 bases from V and 0 bases from J, the junction contained 1 base not matched to a gene. Here the CDR3 DNA reads TGTGCCAGCTCACCAGGGACAGCCTCCTACGAGCAGTACTTC. This encodes CASSPGTASYEQYF.

This clonotype was seen more than once but under ten times. The V gene is TRBV7-9, the J gene TRBJ1-6; D might be TRBD1 (5 bases). The V gene lost 1 base and the J gene lost 3 bases, with 7 bases spanning the gap. Germline-derived CDR1 and CDR2 are SEHNR and FQNEAQ (reference sequence). This CDR3 spans 15 amino acids. The DNA of the CDR3 is TGTGCCAGCAGCTTAGACAGGCTCTATAATTCACCCCTCCACTTT. As protein: CASSLDRLYNSPLHF. The variable domain in full, with the rest retrieved from reference TRBV7-9 and TRBJ1-6, is DTGVSQNPRHKITKRGQNVTFRCDPISEHNRLYWYRQTLGQGPEFLTYFQNEAQLEKSRLLSDRFSAERPKGSFSTLEIQRTEQGDSAMYLCASSLDRLYNSPLHFGNGTRLTVT.

The rearrangement links TRBV24-1 to TRBJ2-1; TRBD1 might be the D (5 bases). This CDR3 has 15 amino acids. Trimming pared 9 bases from V and 5 bases from J, leaving 19 bases between. The V gene's germline CDR1 is KGHDR and CDR2 SFDVKD. CDR3 sequence: CATRRGAWWDNEQFF. DNA for the CDR3: TGTGCCACCCGCCGTGGGGCATGGTGGGACAATGAGCAGTTCTTC.

Comments on this clonotype: This may come from a read error, since a much larger clone is one base off. The chain uses TRBV7-8 and TRBJ1-2, with D perhaps matching TRBD1 (6 bases). CDR1 is SGHVS, CDR2 FQNEAQ, per germline. This CDR3 has 13 residues. This CDR3 is CASSLWGGYCYTF. For the CDR3, the DNA is TGTGCCAGCAGCTTATGGGGGGGCTATTGCTACACCTTC.

This clonotype has at least ten counts. V gene TRBV2 combines with J gene TRBJ1-6; no firm D call. The CDR3 contains 15 residues. The germline gives CDR1 SNHLY, CDR2 FYNNEI. V lost 7 bases to trimming and J lost 0 bases, with 10 bases between them. CDR3 loop: CASIGLSSYNSPLHF. CDR3 nucleotide sequence: TGTGCCAGCATCGGCTTGAGCTCCTATAATTCACCCCTCCACTTT. The whole variable domain, remainder taken from reference TRBV2 and TRBJ1-6, is EPEVTQTPSHQVTQMGQEVILRCVPISNHLYFYWYRQILGQKVEFLVSFYNNEISEKSEIFDDQFSVERPDGSNFTLKIRSTKLEDSAMYFCASIGLSSYNSPLHFGNGTRLTVT.

The chain is built from TRBV7-2 and TRBJ1-1; D uncertain. Trimming removed 0 bases at V and 3 bases at J, with 11 bases between. The CDR3 has 15 residues. Germline values: CDR1 SGHTA, CDR2 FQGNSA. CDR3 nucleotides: TGTGCCAGCAGCTTAGCGTACCGGAGGGACACTGAAGCTTTCTTT. It yields the protein CASSLAYRRDTEAFF.

With regard to this clonotype: Just one base apart from a much larger clone, this may be a read error. The V and J genes are TRBV7-9 and TRBJ2-7, with 10 positions matching TRBD2. CDR3 length: 14 amino acids. V gave up 7 bases and J gave up 2 bases; unmatched junction bases: 5. The germline gives CDR1 SEHNR, CDR2 FQNEAQ (reference sequence). The CDR3 reads CASIPGLAPYEQYF. In DNA, the CDR3 is TGTGCCAGCATCCCGGGACTAGCGCCCTACGAGCAGTACTTC.

The chain is built from TRBV9 and TRBJ2-2, with TRBD2 matching over 14 bases. The CDR3 extends over 17 amino acids. After removal of 2 bases from V and 5 bases from J, the junction contained 5 bases not matched to a gene. The germline CDR1 and CDR2 sequences are SGDLS and YYNGEE. CDR3 region: CASSVRLAGGLTGELFF. As DNA, the CDR3 is TGTGCCAGCAGCGTCAGACTAGCGGGAGGGCTAACCGGGGAGCTGTTTTTT.

This clonotype appeared many times. The chain couples TRBV20-1 to TRBJ1-5; D unclear. The CDR3 sequence is 14 residues long. V was pared by 6 bases and J by 0 bases, with 12 bases between. Per the germline V gene, CDR1 is DFQATT and CDR2 is SNEGSKA (reference sequence). The CDR3 sequence: CSAGDLYSNQPQHF. In DNA form, the CDR3 reads TGCAGTGCGGGAGATCTTTATAGCAATCAGCCCCAGCATTTT.

This clonotype was observed many times. The chain carries TRBV6-1 and TRBJ1-2; D unresolved. With 8 bases removed from V and 3 bases from J, the gap between germline ends came to 13 bases. Germline CDR1 is MNHNS and CDR2 is SASEGT. This CDR3 is built from 13 residues. CDR3 residues: CASRLTGDYGYTF. CDR3 sequence (DNA): TGTGCCAGCCGGCTGACCGGGGACTATGGCTACACCTTC.

Ten or more counts support this clonotype. The chain recombines TRBV29-1 with TRBJ2-7; 9 bases align to TRBD2. This CDR3 is 14 amino acids long. Germline lookup yields CDR1 SQVTM and CDR2 ANQGSEA. Trimming cost V 4 bases and J 4 bases; bases outside gene matches: 8. CDR3 in DNA: TGCAGCGTTGTTCTAGCGGGAAGCCCTTACGAGCAGTACTTC. Translation gives CSVVLAGSPYEQYF.

This clonotype was counted a single time. This may arise from a read error, as a much more abundant clone is one base away. The chain couples TRBV19 to TRBJ2-7; 12 nucleotides align to TRBD2. Looked up from germline, CDR1 is LNHDA and CDR2 is SQIVND (reference sequence). This CDR3 is built from 15 residues. The CDR3 nucleotides read TGTTCCAGTAGTATTTCGACTAGCGGGAGCTACGAGCAGTACTTC. Translated: CSSSISTSGSYEQYF.

In its sample, this clonotype was seen many times. This sequence joins TRBV7-8 and TRBJ2-7, with TRBD1 matching over 7 bases. Germline V gene data show CDR1 as SGHVS and CDR2 as FQNEAQ. This CDR3 has 15 residues. J gave up 0 bases and V 5 bases, and 7 bases lay outside the gene matches. The CDR3 protein is CASSDPRTGSYEQYF. The CDR3 DNA follows: TGTGCCAGCAGCGATCCTCGGACAGGCTCCTACGAGCAGTACTTC.

This clonotype was recorded many times. An end of the junction does not agree with germline; a read error may underlie this. This rearrangement joins TRBV2 to TRBJ1-2, with 11 nucleotides matching TRBD1. This CDR3 spans 13 amino acids. The germline V gene has CDR1 SNHLY and CDR2 FYNNEI. The CDR3 nucleotides read TGTGCCAGCACGAGTAGGACAGGGGGCAAGCAGGTCTTC. Translation gives CASTSRTGGKQVF.